A selection of T cell receptor beta chains follows, all from one sample in a study of regulatory T cells in long-lasting Graves disease. Each CDR3 protein is one row after TCRdb ran MiXCR on the multiplex PCR reads. The profile covers 400,000 to 550,000 distinct CDR3 sequences, with 14% to 15% appearing a single time and 16% taken by the ten largest. The sample was also reused in another study, on T cells in Graves' hyperthyroidism and ophthalmopathy.

Specimen: peripheral blood mononuclear cells (PBMCs), collected at new diagnosis, from a patient treated with antithyroid drugs. The source is a woman aged 30 to 39 with Graves disease. Each CDR3 is given with its conserved first and last residue. D genes are given only for firm matches. Clone size is stated in some rows and not others, as once, few, many or a class when expanded.

clone_size,d_call,j_call,v_call,cdr3_aa,cdr3_nt
many,.,TRBJ2-6,TRBV12-3/TRBV12-4,CASSFGGFSGANVLTF,TGTGCCAGCAGCTTTGGCGGGTTCTCTGGGGCCAACGTCCTGACTTTC
many,.,TRBJ1-4,TRBV13,CASSSATEEASGSEKLFF,TGTGCCAGCAGCTCCGCGACCGAGGAGGCGAGTGGGAGTGAAAAACTGTTTTTT
many,.,TRBJ2-7,TRBV28,CASSSGRGEYF,TGTGCCAGCAGTTCCGGGAGAGGGGAGTACTTC
.,TRBD2,TRBJ2-3,TRBV15,CATSSGTSGADTQYF,TGTGCCACCAGCAGCGGGACTAGCGGGGCCGATACGCAGTATTTT
many,.,TRBJ2-7,TRBV27,CASSSAGQIGEQYF,TGTGCCAGCAGTTCAGCCGGACAAATCGGCGAGCAGTACTTC
few,.,TRBJ2-4,TRBV14,CASSLNRASKNIQYF,TGTGCCAGCAGCCTGAACAGGGCCTCAAAAAACATTCAGTACTTC
.,.,TRBJ1-2,TRBV6-5,CASSSHPPGNYGYTF,TGTGCCAGCAGTTCCCACCCCCCTGGCAACTATGGCTACACCTTC
few,.,TRBJ1-4,TRBV28,CASSAPGGPNEKLFF,TGTGCCAGCAGTGCCCCCGGGGGCCCGAATGAAAAACTGTTTTTT
few,.,TRBJ1-1,TRBV19,CASTGHPNTEAFF,TGTGCCAGTACGGGACACCCGAACACTGAAGCTTTCTTT
.,TRBD2,TRBJ2-5,TRBV28,CASRGGTSSLETQYF,TGTGCCAGCAGAGGAGGGACTAGTAGTTTGGAGACCCAGTACTTC
.,TRBD2,TRBJ2-5,TRBV6-5,CASSYSGGNGETQYF,TGTGCCAGCAGTTACTCCGGGGGGAACGGAGAGACCCAGTACTTC
many,.,TRBJ1-2,TRBV18,CASSPVPISRARTYYGYTF,TGTGCCAGCTCACCCGTCCCCATCAGCCGGGCCAGAACATACTATGGCTACACCTTC
.,TRBD1,TRBJ1-5,TRBV20-1,CSAREAGGGQPRHF,TGCAGTGCCAGAGAGGCAGGGGGCGGTCAGCCCCGGCATTTT
many,TRBD1,TRBJ2-7,TRBV7-3,CASSRGQGDYEQYF,TGTGCCAGCAGCCGGGGACAGGGGGACTACGAGCAGTACTTC
few,TRBD1,TRBJ1-1,TRBV19,CASWKGASTEAFF,TGTGCCAGTTGGAAGGGGGCTTCCACTGAAGCTTTCTTT
.,.,TRBJ2-2,TRBV25-1,CASSNTNTGELFF,TGTGCCAGCAGTAATACAAACACCGGGGAGCTGTTTTTT
.,TRBD1,TRBJ2-1,TRBV6-1,CASRLGTVYNEQFF,TGTGCCAGCAGACTCGGGACAGTTTACAATGAGCAGTTCTTC
few,.,TRBJ2-7,TRBV2,CASRSGLAPPKYEQYF,TGTGCCAGCAGAAGTGGACTCGCCCCACCCAAATACGAGCAGTACTTC
few,.,TRBJ1-6,TRBV14,CASSQYKTAVSTLHF,TGTGCCAGCAGCCAATATAAAACGGCTGTGTCCACCCTCCACTTT
.,TRBD1,TRBJ1-1,TRBV29-1,CSVERDRGTEAFF,TGCAGCGTTGAAAGGGACAGGGGGACTGAAGCTTTCTTT
.,TRBD2,TRBJ2-1,TRBV27,CASSPSGTSGRYSYNEQFF,TGTGCCAGCAGTCCATCCGGGACTAGCGGCCGATACTCCTACAATGAGCAGTTCTTC
.,TRBD2,TRBJ2-7,TRBV20-1,CSAPRFRLADTYEQYF,TGCAGTGCCCCTCGTTTCCGACTAGCGGACACCTACGAGCAGTACTTC
many,TRBD1,TRBJ1-1,TRBV29-1,CSLDRGNTEAFF,TGCAGCCTCGACAGGGGGAACACTGAAGCTTTCTTT
many,TRBD2,TRBJ2-1,TRBV2,CARRSLTSTVGLAAYNEQFF,TGTGCCAGACGGAGTTTGACTTCCACCGTGGGACTAGCGGCGTACAATGAGCAGTTCTTC
.,.,TRBJ1-2,TRBV3-1,CASSLGPGTPDGYTF,TGTGCCAGCAGCTTGGGCCCGGGGACACCAGATGGCTACACCTTC
few,TRBD2,TRBJ2-5,TRBV6-2/TRBV6-3,CASQLLAGEVETQYF,TGTGCCAGCCAGTTACTAGCGGGAGAGGTGGAGACCCAGTACTTC
.,.,TRBJ2-3,TRBV18,CASSAPLRGLGQYF,TGTGCCAGCTCAGCCCCCCTCCGGGGGCTAGGCCAGTATTTT
many,TRBD1,TRBJ1-5,TRBV6-1,CASRDRGSQPQHF,TGTGCCAGCAGGGACAGGGGTAGTCAGCCCCAGCATTTT
many,.,TRBJ2-1,TRBV6-1,CASSEGATLDEQFF,TGTGCCAGCAGTGAAGGAGCCACATTGGATGAGCAGTTCTTC
many,.,TRBJ1-2,TRBV20-1,CSALEAFAGYGYTF,TGCAGTGCCCTAGAGGCATTCGCGGGCTATGGCTACACCTTC
.,.,TRBJ1-1,TRBV5-4,CASTDEAFF,TGTGCCAGCACGGATGAAGCTTTCTTT
many,TRBD1,TRBJ2-5,TRBV3-1,CASSQDGTAWRTQYF,TGTGCCAGCAGCCAAGACGGGACAGCTTGGAGGACCCAGTACTTC
.,TRBD1,TRBJ2-7,TRBV30,CAWSVSSLVGTGPSEQYF,TGTGCCTGGAGTGTAAGTAGTTTGGTGGGGACAGGGCCGTCCGAGCAGTACTTC
.,TRBD2,TRBJ2-7,TRBV19,CASSPGTSVHEQYF,TGTGCCAGTAGCCCCGGGACTAGCGTCCACGAGCAGTACTTC
many,.,TRBJ2-7,TRBV24-1,CATSDPESYEQYF,TGTGCCACCAGTGATCCCGAAAGCTACGAGCAGTACTTC
few,TRBD1,TRBJ2-6,TRBV7-8,CASSSGQYSGANVLTF,TGTGCCAGCAGCTCGGGACAGTACTCTGGGGCCAACGTCCTGACTTTC
many,.,TRBJ1-6,TRBV20-1,CSATSRLQDYNSPLHF,TGCAGTGCTACCTCCCGACTACAAGATTATAATTCACCCCTCCACTTT
many,TRBD2,TRBJ2-7,TRBV29-1,CSVGHRLAAYEQYF,TGCAGCGTTGGTCACCGACTAGCGGCTTACGAGCAGTACTTC
many,.,TRBJ2-1,TRBV24-1,CATSEGWNEQFF,TGTGCCACCAGCGAGGGATGGAATGAGCAGTTCTTC
many,TRBD1,TRBJ2-7,TRBV19,CASSIGQADPPYF,TGTGCCAGTAGTATTGGACAGGCGGATCCGCCGTACTTC
few,.,TRBJ2-4,TRBV28,CASNLETPVGIQYF,TGTGCCAGCAATTTGGAGACCCCTGTGGGGATTCAGTACTTC
.,TRBD1,TRBJ1-4,TRBV19,CASSIDWGTGDEKLFF,TGTGCCAGTAGTATAGATTGGGGGACAGGCGATGAAAAACTGTTTTTT
many,.,TRBJ2-1,TRBV19,CASSIDLRGAYNEQFF,TGTGCCAGTAGTATAGACCTCAGAGGGGCATACAATGAGCAGTTCTTC
.,.,TRBJ1-2,TRBV2,CASSLGDVGYGYTF,TGTGCCAGCAGCTTGGGGGATGTGGGCTATGGCTACACCTTC
many,.,TRBJ2-1,TRBV13,CASSLPSGLHNNEQFF,TGTGCCAGCAGCTTACCGAGCGGTCTTCACAACAATGAGCAGTTCTTC
many,TRBD2,TRBJ2-3,TRBV2,CAASGEGTDTQYF,TGTGCCGCTAGCGGGGAGGGGACAGATACGCAGTATTTT
many,TRBD2,TRBJ2-1,TRBV9,CASSGLAGPHEQFF,TGTGCCAGCAGCGGACTAGCGGGACCCCATGAGCAGTTCTTC
few,.,TRBJ2-2,TRBV7-2,CASSLARVPDGELFF,TGTGCCAGCAGCTTAGCCAGGGTCCCCGACGGGGAGCTGTTTTTT
many,TRBD1,TRBJ1-2,TRBV9,CASSVEARRQGGGYGYTF,TGTGCCAGCAGCGTAGAGGCGCGAAGACAGGGGGGCGGCTATGGCTACACCTTC
few,TRBD2,TRBJ2-7,TRBV7-9,CASSGGTSGSPGVF,TGTGCCAGCAGCGGGGGGACTAGCGGGAGCCCGGGGGTCTTC
.,.,TRBJ2-4,TRBV4-1,CASSQPIDRNKNIQYF,TGCGCCAGCAGCCAACCAATAGACAGAAACAAAAACATTCAGTACTTC
few,.,TRBJ2-3,TRBV7-2,CASKGGRESPDTQYF,TGTGCCTCCAAAGGTGGGCGGGAATCCCCAGATACGCAGTATTTT
many,.,TRBJ2-3,TRBV5-1,CASSEEGNTQYF,TGCGCCAGCAGCGAAGAAGGGAATACGCAGTATTTT
many,TRBD2,TRBJ2-3,TRBV11-3,CASSVTSGRAADTQYF,TGTGCCAGCAGCGTGACTAGCGGGAGGGCAGCAGATACGCAGTATTTT
few,.,TRBJ1-5,TRBV24-1,CATSRGGYQPQHF,TGTGCCACCAGTCGGGGCGGATATCAGCCCCAGCATTTT
.,.,TRBJ2-3,TRBV14,CASSPKVGTGTQYF,TGTGCCAGCAGCCCCAAAGTCGGGACGGGGACGCAGTATTTT
many,.,TRBJ1-2,TRBV3-1,CASSQERGSLYGYTF,TGTGCCAGCAGCCAAGAGCGGGGCTCACTCTATGGCTACACCTTC
many,.,TRBJ2-7,TRBV20-1,CSARAATRGHEQYF,TGCAGTGCTAGAGCAGCGACTAGAGGCCACGAGCAGTACTTC
many,.,TRBJ1-5,TRBV20-1,CSAQGPNQPQHF,TGCAGTGCCCAGGGGCCCAATCAGCCCCAGCATTTT
once,.,TRBJ2-7,TRBV13,CASRGGVYPSYEQYF,TGTGCCAGCAGGGGGGGCGTGTATCCCTCCTACGAGCAGTACTTC